This TCR beta chain was identified in a study of blood T cell repertoires in COVID-19. Study-level background: PBMCs, B-cell-depleted T cells, or T cells provided the cDNA or gDNA that made up the material.

This table comes from immunoSEQ multiplex PCR, and its TCRdb copy is limited to in-frame clones, with some not included. Of fewer than 200,000 clones in the sample, about 93% were seen once. The CDR3 totals 14 residues. Germline V gene sequence: CDR1 GTSNPN, CDR2 SVGIG (reference sequence). J lost 7 bases, V lost 2 bases, and 8 bases had no gene match. The TCR originated in a woman in her forties or fifties with acute or convalescent COVID-19. The sequenced sample consisted of peripheral blood. The chain recombines TRBV30 with TRBJ1-5, with 7 nucleotides matching TRBD1. The chain's CDR3 is CAWSITGAGQPQHF. Here the CDR3 DNA reads TGTGCCTGGAGTATAACAGGGGCCGGGCAGCCCCAGCATTTT.